Below, 13 T cell receptor beta chains from the same sample are listed, as sequenced in a study of radiation and T cells in renal cell carcinoma. Noted time point: blood 4 weeks post-SBRT, at nephrectomy. Treatment denoted: 15 Gy SBRT to primary tumor, nephrectomy 4 weeks later. This table comes from immunoSEQ multiplex PCR, and its TCRdb copy is limited to in-frame clones, with some not included. Seen here are roughly 170,000 clones, about 88% observed once, and the top ten hold roughly 10%. Sequencing used blood, obtained from a patient whose treatment included radiotherapy and nephrectomy. The receptors originated from a woman aged 45 to 65 with renal cell carcinoma.

V gene TRBV6-5 combines with J gene TRBJ1-4, with TRBD1 matching 7 bases. V was pared by 7 bases and J by 0 bases, with 5 bases of the junction left unmatched. The CDR3 runs 15 residues. Germline CDR1 and CDR2: MNHEY and SVGAGI. The CDR3 region is CASTSTGATNEKLFF. The DNA of the CDR3 is TGTGCCAGCACTTCAACAGGGGCAACTAATGAAAAACTGTTTTTT.

The chain recombines TRBV13 with TRBJ2-5; perhaps D is TRBD1 or TRBD2 (6 bases each). Germline V gene sequence: CDR1 PRHDT, CDR2 FYEKMQ (reference sequence). V was pared by 5 bases and J by 3 bases, with 16 bases between. The CDR3 has 15 amino acids. The DNA for the CDR3 is TGTGCCAGCAGCCCCCGAGGAGGGACAAAAGAGACCCAGTACTTC. It yields the protein CASSPRGGTKETQYF.

The rearrangement links TRBV29-1 to TRBJ2-2; 9 nucleotides align to TRBD1. The CDR3 runs 16 residues. Looked up from germline, CDR1 is SQVTM and CDR2 is ANQGSEA. V dropped 6 bases and J dropped 5; count of bases not matched to a gene: 13. CDR3 in amino acids: CSVHRGPSTFTGELFF. CDR3 in DNA: TGCAGCGTCCACAGGGGGCCCTCAACTTTTACCGGGGAGCTGTTTTTT.

The chain couples TRBV9 to TRBJ2-1; no clear D. Deletions cut 3 bases from V and 5 bases from J, with 24 bases between. The CDR3 covers 18 residues. Germline V gives CDR1 SGDLS, CDR2 YYNGEE. CDR3 nucleotides: TGTGCCAGCAGCGGTGGTCAGCCAGACGAGAGTAAGGACAATGAGCAGTTCTTC. Encoded protein: CASSGGQPDESKDNEQFF.

The chain recombines TRBV5-1 with TRBJ1-5; D is perhaps TRBD1 (5 bases). The germline CDR1 and CDR2 sequences are SGHRS and YFSETQ. The V and J ends lost 3 bases and 2 bases respectively, with 18 bases between them. The CDR3 runs 17 residues. The DNA of the CDR3 is TGCGCCAGCAGCTGGGGACCTAGGGGCTCGGGCAATCAGCCCCAGCATTTT. As protein: CASSWGPRGSGNQPQHF.

J is TRBJ2-3 and V is TRBV28; maybe TRBD2 (5 bases). The CDR3 runs to 17 residues. Germline CDR1 reads MDHEN; CDR2 reads SYDVKM. V lost 2 bases and J lost 0, with 15 bases in between. CDR3 protein: CASSLTPMRTSTDTQYF. The CDR3, as DNA: TGTGCCAGCAGTTTAACCCCCATGAGGACTAGCACAGATACGCAGTATTTT.

The rearrangement uses TRBV4-1 and TRBJ1-2, with 11 positions matching TRBD1. Germline CDR1 is MGHRA and CDR2 is YSYEKL. The CDR3 length is 14 residues. J lost 7 bases, V lost 2 bases, and 3 bases had no gene match. CDR3 nucleotide sequence: TGCGCCAGCAGCCAACCGGGACAGGGGGTTGGCTACACCTTC. Translated: CASSQPGQGVGYTF.

The V gene is TRBV5-1, the J gene TRBJ1-2, with 7 positions matching TRBD1. The V gene's germline CDR1 is SGHRS and CDR2 YFSETQ. V lost 4 bases, J lost 5 bases, and 17 bases stayed unmatched. The CDR3 runs to 17 residues. The CDR3 spells CASSLPGQAQKGYGYTF. CDR3 in DNA: TGCGCCAGCAGCCTGCCAGGACAGGCCCAAAAAGGGTATGGCTACACCTTC.

J is TRBJ2-1 and V is TRBV19, with 9 bases fitting TRBD2. This CDR3 spans 16 amino acids. Trimming at V came to 5 bases and at J to 5 bases, leaving 10 bases not matched to a gene. Germline V gene lookup returns CDR1 LNHDA and CDR2 SQIVND (reference sequence). CDR3 DNA sequence: TGTGCCAGTAGTTCCCCTGGGCGGGGGGGCCACAATGAGCAGTTCTTC. It specifies CASSSPGRGGHNEQFF.

The genes are TRBV14 and TRBJ2-7; TRBD1 agrees at 8 bases. Germline CDR1 and CDR2: SGHDN and FVKESK. V trimming: 5 bases; J trimming: 8 bases; junction bases outside the gene matches: 14. CDR3 length equals 15 residues. CDR3 DNA sequence: TGTGCCAGCAGCTCCCCCGGGACAGGTTTTATGAAGCAGTACTTC. Protein: CASSSPGTGFMKQYF.

The V gene is TRBV5-4, the J gene TRBJ1-2; no reliable D call. Per germline, CDR1 SGHNT and CDR2 YYREEE (reference sequence). The CDR3 extends over 14 amino acids. The V end was cut by 1 base, the J end by 0 bases, with 7 bases between. As DNA, the CDR3 is TGTGCCAGCAGCTTGTGGAATCCTAACTATGGCTACACCTTC. Amino acids: CASSLWNPNYGYTF.

The J gene is TRBJ1-5, the V gene TRBV19; D might be TRBD1 (6 bases). The CDR3 spans 15 residues. V lost 6 bases and J lost 7, with 19 bases in between. Germline V CDR1 and CDR2: LNHDA, SQIVND (reference sequence). The CDR3 here is CASSNTQGWGQPQHF. The CDR3 DNA follows: TGTGCCAGTAGCAACACGCAGGGGTGGGGACAGCCCCAGCATTTT.

The chain has TRBV7-8 and TRBJ2-1; 12 nucleotides agree with TRBD2. Germline V CDR1 and CDR2: SGHVS, FQNEAQ. Trimming cost V 5 bases and J 5 bases; bases outside gene matches: 10. The CDR3 is 17 amino acids. As DNA, the CDR3 is TGTGCCAGCAGCCGCCCCCTAGCGGGGGGGCAGCACAATGAGCAGTTCTTC. Its translation: CASSRPLAGGQHNEQFF.